The 13 T cell receptor beta chains below were found in one sample sequenced in a study of control samples from healthy donors and cancer patients. TCRdb's copy holds only in-frame clones and misses some; the assay was immunoSEQ multiplex PCR. Of 130,000 or so clones in the sample, roughly 88% were seen once. Sequences were obtained from blood. The origin of the receptors is a man aged 50 or older in good health.

The chain joins TRBV2 to TRBJ1-1; D is uncertain. Germline V gene sequence: CDR1 SNHLY, CDR2 FYNNEI. Trimming shortened V by 6 bases and J by 0 bases, and 11 bases separated the two germline ends. The CDR3 sequence is 14 residues long. The CDR3 here is CASRVAYLNTEAFF. In nucleotides, the CDR3 is TGTGCCAGCAGAGTCGCTTACTTGAACACTGAAGCTTTCTTT.

This clone has only one observation. The rearrangement joins TRBV7-9 to TRBJ1-5, with D possibly TRBD1 on 5 matching bases. CDR1 SEHNR and CDR2 FQNEAQ come from the germline V gene (reference sequence). V was trimmed by 1 base and J by 3 bases, leaving 10 bases between them. The CDR3 sequence is 15 residues long. CDR3 coding DNA: TGTGCCAGCAGCTTAGACGGGACGGACAATCAGCCCCAGCATTTT. Its translation: CASSLDGTDNQPQHF.

The V and J genes are TRBV5-1 and TRBJ2-3; 15 nucleotides line up with TRBD2. Germline assignment: CDR1 SGHRS and CDR2 YFSETQ. CDR3 size: 19 residues. V gave up 4 bases and J gave up 5 bases; unmatched junction bases: 14. CDR3 DNA: TGCGCCAGCAGCCTCCTTGGCCGGACTAGCGGGGGGGCCGGAGATACGCAGTATTTT. Translation: CASSLLGRTSGGAGDTQYF.

The chain recombines TRBV2 with TRBJ2-6; perhaps TRBD1 as D (5 bases). Germline V CDR1 and CDR2: SNHLY, FYNNEI. CDR3 size: 17 residues. The V and J ends lost 6 bases and 2 bases respectively, with 17 bases between them. The CDR3 DNA sequence: TGTGCCAGCAGCGATATGAAACAGGTTACTGGGGCCAACGTCCTGACTTTC. Its translation is CASSDMKQVTGANVLTF.

CDR3 sequence (DNA): TGCGCCAGCAGCGCGGGACAGGGATTGGATACGCAGTATTTT. Its protein is CASSAGQGLDTQYF. The chain joins TRBV5-1 to TRBJ2-3; the match to TRBD1 covers 9 bases. Germline lookup yields CDR1 SGHRS and CDR2 YFSETQ. The CDR3 extends over 14 amino acids. V lost 4 bases and J lost 6; bases outside the gene matches: 6.

The chain combines TRBV10-2 with TRBJ1-2, with 8 bases aligning to TRBD1. J lost 4 bases, V lost 2 bases, and 6 bases had no gene match. This CDR3 comprises 15 residues. CDR1 is WSHSY and CDR2 is SAAADI in the germline V gene. CDR3 loop: CASSERGGTGYGYTF. CDR3 nucleotides: TGCGCCAGCAGTGAGAGGGGTGGGACAGGCTATGGCTACACCTTC.

The V and J genes are TRBV2 and TRBJ2-1; 8 nucleotides match TRBD2. CDR1 is SNHLY, CDR2 FYNNEI, per germline. This CDR3 has 14 residues. Unmatched junction bases numbered 3, after V lost 4 bases and J lost 4 bases. CDR3 coding DNA: TGTGCCAGCAGTGTGGGACTAGGGTACAATGAGCAGTTCTTC. Amino acid sequence: CASSVGLGYNEQFF.

The chain is built from TRBV12-5 and TRBJ1-1; 8 positions match TRBD1. The ends lost 9 bases at V and 3 bases at J; junction bases unmatched: 9. The germline V gene encodes CDR1 LGHNT and CDR2 FRNRAP. The CDR3 runs to 14 residues. CDR3 nucleotide sequence: TGTGCTAGCGCAGGGGGCGCCTTCGACACTGAAGCTTTCTTT. It translates to CASAGGAFDTEAFF. Filled out from reference TRBV12-5 and TRBJ1-1, the complete variable domain reads DARVTQTPRHKVTEMGQEVTMRCQPILGHNTVFWYRQTMMQGLELLAYFRNRAPLDDSGMPKDRFSAEMPDATLATLKIQPSEPRDSAVYFCASAGGAFDTEAFFGQGTRLTVV.

The gene calls are TRBV6-5 and TRBJ1-6; TRBD1 is a possible D gene (6 bases). The length of the CDR3 is 15 residues. Germline loops: CDR1 MNHEY, CDR2 SVGAGI. Trimming shortened V by 4 bases and J by 10 bases, and 17 bases separated the two germline ends. The CDR3 nucleotides are TGTGCCAGCAGTTTTGAGGGGGTGGGAGAGTCACCCCTCCACTTT. Translated: CASSFEGVGESPLHF.

This chain links TRBV5-1 with TRBJ2-3, with 14 nucleotides matching TRBD2. The germline V gene encodes CDR1 SGHRS and CDR2 YFSETQ. J was trimmed by 2 bases and V by 4 bases; bases with no gene match: 3. The CDR3 contains 16 residues. The CDR3 bases are TGCGCCAGCAGCCCGGGACTAGCGGGGGTCACAGATACGCAGTATTTT. Its protein is CASSPGLAGVTDTQYF.

The genes are TRBV2 and TRBJ2-2, with 8 bases that match TRBD2. The CDR3 contains 16 residues. Germline CDR1 is SNHLY and CDR2 is FYNNEI. The ends lost 11 bases at V and 1 base at J; junction bases unmatched: 12. CDR3 DNA sequence: TGTGCCGCTAACGGTGCGGGGGGTCGGAACACCGGGGAGCTGTTTTTT. Protein sequence: CAANGAGGRNTGELFF. The full variable domain, rest sourced from reference TRBV2 and TRBJ2-2, is EPEVTQTPSHQVTQMGQEVILRCVPISNHLYFYWYRQILGQKVEFLVSFYNNEISEKSEIFDDQFSVERPDGSNFTLKIRSTKLEDSAMYFCAANGAGGRNTGELFFGEGSRLTVL.

This clone was picked up one time. The rearrangement links TRBV18 to TRBJ2-3; TRBD2 is a possible D gene (6 bases). Germline loops: CDR1 KGHSH, CDR2 LQKENI. This CDR3 is 15 amino acids long. Trimming took off 2 bases at V and 8 bases at J, with 17 bases between the two ends. The CDR3 region has the DNA TGTGCCAGCTCACCAAGCTCGACTAGATCTGGTACGCAGTATTTT. Its protein is CASSPSSTRSGTQYF.

The V gene is TRBV7-2, the J gene TRBJ2-5, with D possibly being TRBD1 or TRBD2 (5 bases each). Germline CDR1 SGHTA, CDR2 FQGNSA. The CDR3 length is 13 residues. Between the trimmed V and J ends, which lost 5 bases and 7 bases, there was a span of 14 bases. CDR3 DNA sequence: TGTGCCAGCAGCCCGGGACCGGCCGGGACCCAGTACTTC. Translation: CASSPGPAGTQYF.